The present entry profiles one T cell receptor (beta chain) with its context. Its antigen remains unidentified. Genes and germline are mouse. The CDR3 end is not reached by the read, which stops 4 residues before it; the germline J gene fills it in. Reverse transcription of extracted RNA yielded cDNA, which provided the sequencing template. The repertoire was sequenced with immunoSEQ multiplex PCR; TCRdb's copy has only in-frame clones and lacks some. The record shows 90,000 to 130,000 clones for this sample, with no singletons present. The V end lost 3 bases, the J end lost 3 bases, and 5 bases lay between the germline ends. The CDR3 runs to 12 residues. From germline, CDR1 is NNHDY and CDR2 SYVADS. The source of the sample is a study of CD8+ T cells in alopecia areata. In the study overall: Skin-grafted approximately 6-10-week-old female C3H/HeJ mice received tissue from roughly 6-13-month-old C3H/HeJ donors with spontaneous alopecia.

Study results and limitations: Scalp samples also contribute reads from the resident alphabeta T cells found in normal skin. Patients shared TCRs less clearly than mice did, possibly for HLA-related reasons. Lesional scalp, notably in alopecia totalis/universalis, had clonality above that of normal scalp.

The sequence was collected from a C3H/HeJ mouse with alopecia areata. This strain has MHC haplotype H2-k. This chain joins TRBV13-3 and TRBJ2-5, with unresolved D. The source material was lesional skin. The CDR3 protein is CASSVGQDTQYF. The sequenced part of the CDR3 DNA is TGTGCCAGCAGTGTAGGTCAAGAC.